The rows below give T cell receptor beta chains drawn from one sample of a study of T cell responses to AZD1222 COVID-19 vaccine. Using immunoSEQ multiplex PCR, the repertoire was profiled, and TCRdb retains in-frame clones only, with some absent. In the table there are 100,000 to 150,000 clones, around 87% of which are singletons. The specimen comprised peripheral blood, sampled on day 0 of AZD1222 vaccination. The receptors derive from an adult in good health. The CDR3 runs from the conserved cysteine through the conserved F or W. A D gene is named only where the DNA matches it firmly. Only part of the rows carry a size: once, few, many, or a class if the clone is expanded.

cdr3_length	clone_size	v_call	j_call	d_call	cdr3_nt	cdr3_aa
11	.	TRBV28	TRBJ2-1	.	TGTGCCAGCAGTGTGGGGGCGGGGCAGTTCTTC	CASSVGAGQFF
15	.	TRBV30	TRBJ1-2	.	TGTGCTTCCCACCTGGGGGTGGGAGAGGTGCATGGCTACACCTTC	CASHLGVGEVHGYTF
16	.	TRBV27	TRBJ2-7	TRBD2	TGTGCCAGCACCCCGCCGAATCTAGCGGGTATCTACGAGCAGTACTTC	CASTPPNLAGIYEQYF
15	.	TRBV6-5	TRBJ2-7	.	TGTGCCAGCAGTTACTCGATGAGAGGTGGCTACGAGCAGTACTTC	CASSYSMRGGYEQYF
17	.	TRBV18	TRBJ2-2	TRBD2	TGTGCCAGCTCACCACGGACTAGCGGGGGGTCCACCGGGGAGCTGTTTTTT	CASSPRTSGGSTGELFF
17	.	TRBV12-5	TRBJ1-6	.	TGTGCTAGTGGCTTAACAGGGTGGGGGCTCGCCCATTCACCCCTCCACTTT	CASGLTGWGLAHSPLHF
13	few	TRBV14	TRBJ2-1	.	TGTGCCAGCAGCCAAGATCGTGAGTTTGAGCAGTTCTTC	CASSQDREFEQFF
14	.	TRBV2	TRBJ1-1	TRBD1	TGTGCCAGCAGTGAAGACAGGGGGAACACTGAAGCTTTCTTT	CASSEDRGNTEAFF
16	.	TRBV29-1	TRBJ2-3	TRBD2	TGCAGCGTCGCTGGGACTAGCGGGGGGAACACAGATACGCAGTATTTT	CSVAGTSGGNTDTQYF
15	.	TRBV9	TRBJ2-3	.	TGTGCCAGCAGCCAGGGACTCCTCCCCACAGATACGCAGTATTTT	CASSQGLLPTDTQYF
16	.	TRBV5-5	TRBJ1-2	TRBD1	TGTGCCAGCAGCTTGGACTTAGGGGGCCTAGGCTATGGCTACACCTTC	CASSLDLGGLGYGYTF
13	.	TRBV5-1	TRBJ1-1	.	TGCGCCAGTCGGGACACCGGGGGAACTGAAGCTTTCTTT	CASRDTGGTEAFF
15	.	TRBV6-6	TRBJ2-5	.	TGTGCCAGCAGTCCGGTCGGGACTCCCCCGCGGACCCAGTACTTC	CASSPVGTPPRTQYF
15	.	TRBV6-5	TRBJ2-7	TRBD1	TGTGCCAGCAGTTACTCCGGGACAGGGTCCCACGAGCAGTACTTC	CASSYSGTGSHEQYF
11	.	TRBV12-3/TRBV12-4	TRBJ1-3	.	TGTGCCAGCAGGGCTGGAAACACCATATATTTT	CASRAGNTIYF